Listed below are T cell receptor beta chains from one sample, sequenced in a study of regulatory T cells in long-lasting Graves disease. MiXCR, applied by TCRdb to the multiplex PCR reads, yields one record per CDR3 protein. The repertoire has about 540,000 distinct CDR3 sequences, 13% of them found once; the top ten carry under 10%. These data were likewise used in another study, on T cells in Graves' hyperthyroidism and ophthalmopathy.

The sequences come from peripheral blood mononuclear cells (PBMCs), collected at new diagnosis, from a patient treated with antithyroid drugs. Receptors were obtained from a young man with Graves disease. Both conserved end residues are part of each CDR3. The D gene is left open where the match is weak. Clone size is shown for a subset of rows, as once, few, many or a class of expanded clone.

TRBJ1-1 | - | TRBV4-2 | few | TGTGCCAGCAGCCAAGATCAAGTGACGGTGAACACTGAAGCTTTCTTT | CASSQDQVTVNTEAFF
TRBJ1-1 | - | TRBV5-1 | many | TGCGCCAGCAGCTTAGACCCTGGGACCCAGAACACTGAAGCTTTCTTT | CASSLDPGTQNTEAFF
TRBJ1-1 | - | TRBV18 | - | TGTGCCAGCTCACCACTTCACAGCGGGCGGATGAACACTGAAGCTTTCTTT | CASSPLHSGRMNTEAFF
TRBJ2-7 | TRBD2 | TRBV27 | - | TGTGCCAGCAGTTTATTCCCTAGCGGGGCTAACCCCTACGAGCAGTACTTC | CASSLFPSGANPYEQYF
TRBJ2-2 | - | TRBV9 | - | TGTGCCAGCAGCGTAGAGTGGGGAGGTGGCGGGGAGCTGTTTTTT | CASSVEWGGGGELFF
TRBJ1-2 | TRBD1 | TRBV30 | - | TGTGCCAGGACGCGACAGGGGATTAAAGACGGCTACACCTTC | CARTRQGIKDGYTF
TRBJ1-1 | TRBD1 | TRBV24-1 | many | TGTGCCACCAGTGATTCCGGACAGGGACTCAACACTGAAGCTTTCTTT | CATSDSGQGLNTEAFF
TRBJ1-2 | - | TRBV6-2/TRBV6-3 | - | TGTGCCAGCAGTGAATCCCGAGGGGGCTACACCTTC | CASSESRGGYTF
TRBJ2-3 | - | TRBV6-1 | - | TGTGCCAGCAGACTTGCCCAGCGAACCACAGATACGCAGTATTTT | CASRLAQRTTDTQYF
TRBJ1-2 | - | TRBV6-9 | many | TGTGCCAGCAGTTTGCCGGGACGGGATTATGGCTACACCTTC | CASSLPGRDYGYTF
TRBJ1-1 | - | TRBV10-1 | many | TGCGCCAGCAGTGGACCGAACACTGAAGCTTTCTTT | CASSGPNTEAFF
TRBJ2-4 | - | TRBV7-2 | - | TGTGCCAGCAGCTTTGAGGGGGTGGCGGGGGCGGTGGGCATTCAGTACTTC | CASSFEGVAGAVGIQYF
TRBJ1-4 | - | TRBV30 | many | TGTGCCTGGAGTCGGAAATCCGGGGCACTGTTTTTT | CAWSRKSGALFF
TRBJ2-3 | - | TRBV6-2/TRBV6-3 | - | TGTGCCAGCAGTCACTCTGCTAACACAGATACGCAGTATTTT | CASSHSANTDTQYF
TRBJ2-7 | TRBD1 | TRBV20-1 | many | TGCAGTGCTTGGGACAGGGGGAAAGAGCAGTACTTC | CSAWDRGKEQYF
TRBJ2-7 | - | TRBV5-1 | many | TGCGCCAGCAGCCCGACCCCGAACCCTGACGAGCAGTACTTC | CASSPTPNPDEQYF
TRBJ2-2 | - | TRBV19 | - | TGTGCCAGTACAGACGACAGGAGGAACACCGGGGAGCTGTTTTTT | CASTDDRRNTGELFF
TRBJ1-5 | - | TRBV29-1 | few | TGCAGCGTTGGGGGGGGGAGCAATCAGCCCCAGCATTTT | CSVGGGSNQPQHF
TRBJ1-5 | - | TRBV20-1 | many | TGCAGTGCTAGATTGACAGGCCAACAGCCCCAGCATTTT | CSARLTGQQPQHF
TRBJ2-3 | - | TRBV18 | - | TGTGCCAGCTCACCGGATGTGAGTGACGGAGATACGCAGTATTTT | CASSPDVSDGDTQYF
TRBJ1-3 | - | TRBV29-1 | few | TGCAGCGTTGAAGATCGGGCGGGAGCTGGAAACACCATATATTTT | CSVEDRAGAGNTIYF
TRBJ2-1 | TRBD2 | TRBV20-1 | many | TGCAGTGCTAGCGGGAGGTCGGTTGGCTCCTACAATGAGCAGTTCTTC | CSASGRSVGSYNEQFF
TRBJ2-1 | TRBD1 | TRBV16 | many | TGTGCCAGCAGCCAGAGGCTGGGGGGACAGGCACACAATGAGCAGTTCTTC | CASSQRLGGQAHNEQFF
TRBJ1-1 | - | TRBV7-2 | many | TGTGCCAGCAGCCCAGCCTCAGGGAGGGGCACTGAAGCTTTCTTT | CASSPASGRGTEAFF
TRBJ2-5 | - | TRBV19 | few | TGTGCCAGTAGTAGGCCGGGAGCCCAAGAGACCCAGTACTTC | CASSRPGAQETQYF
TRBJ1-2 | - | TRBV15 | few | TGTGCCACCAGCCCCGAGGGGGGCTATGGCTACACCTTC | CATSPEGGYGYTF
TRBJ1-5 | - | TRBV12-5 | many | TGTGCTAGTGGCCCCACGAGGACTTTTGGGGATAGCAATCAGCCCCAGCATTTT | CASGPTRTFGDSNQPQHF
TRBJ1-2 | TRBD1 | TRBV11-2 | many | TGTGCCAGCAGCTTAGGGACAGGCCCAAACCCTAACTATGGCTACACCTTC | CASSLGTGPNPNYGYTF
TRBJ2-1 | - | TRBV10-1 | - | TGCGCCAGCAGTGAGTCTTATGAGCAGTTCTTC | CASSESYEQFF
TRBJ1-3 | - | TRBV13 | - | TGTGCCAGCAGCCTCGGTTCGACCTTGGGAAATACCATATATTTT | CASSLGSTLGNTIYF
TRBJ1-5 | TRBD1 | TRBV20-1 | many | TGCAGTGCTGACGACAGGGGACCCGGGCCCCAGCATTTT | CSADDRGPGPQHF
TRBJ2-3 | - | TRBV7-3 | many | TGTGCCAGCAGCTTAATTGGCGGCACAGATACGCAGTATTTT | CASSLIGGTDTQYF
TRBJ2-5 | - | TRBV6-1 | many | TGTGCCAGCAGTGACTACCGGGCCTCCTTCTCCCAGGAGACCCAGTACTTC | CASSDYRASFSQETQYF
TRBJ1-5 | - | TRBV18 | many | TGTGCCAGCTCACCAGGAACGAGTCTCGATCAGCCCCAGCATTTT | CASSPGTSLDQPQHF
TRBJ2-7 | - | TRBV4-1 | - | TGCGCCAGCAGCCATGCCCTCGGAGTGGTCTTCGACGAGCAGTACTTC | CASSHALGVVFDEQYF
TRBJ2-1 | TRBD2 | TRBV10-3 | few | TGTGCCATTACTAGCGCCTCCAGTACTGATCAGTTCTTC | CAITSASSTDQFF
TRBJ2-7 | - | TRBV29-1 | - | TGCAGCGTTGCCTCGGGGGGCTGGGGTGAGCAGTACTTC | CSVASGGWGEQYF
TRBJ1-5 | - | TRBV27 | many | TGTGCCAGCAGTTTATTTCCAGGGGCGGGGTCTCCCCAGCATTTT | CASSLFPGAGSPQHF
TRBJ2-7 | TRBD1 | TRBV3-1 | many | TGTGCCAGCAGCCGCCTACTGACAGGGAACGAGCAGTACTTC | CASSRLLTGNEQYF
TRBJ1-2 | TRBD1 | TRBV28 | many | TGTGCCAGCAGTGGGGACAGGGGTTCGGCAGGCTACACCTTC | CASSGDRGSAGYTF